The 4 T cell receptor beta chains listed next were all sequenced from one sample in a study of a mutant IDH1 vaccine in newly diagnosed glioma (dated by TCRdb to the early 2020s). The time point label, read with the paper, signifies: baseline, week 1 (first vaccination visit). This specimen's treatment or condition label, per the study, means: pre-vaccination baseline after standard-of-care therapy. The method behind the library was the immunoSEQ multiplex PCR assay. The clones in this table, taken by TCRdb from immuneACCESS, are in-frame only. Not every clone is retained; where verified, under half of the shortfall comes from an unresolved V gene, and the cause of the rest is unknown. Counted in this sample were roughly 68,000 clones; around 79% of them appeared once. Around 8.2% of the sample rests with the top ten. The material was PBMCs, obtained from a glioma patient treated with radiotherapy, temozolomide or both. The receptors were gathered from a man aged 45-60 years with glioma.

Only one count was recorded for this clone. The chain carries TRBV9 and TRBJ1-1; D might be TRBD1 (5 bases). CDR3 length: 16 amino acids. The germline CDR1 and CDR2 sequences are SGDLS and YYNGEE. Trimming removed 0 bases from V and 3 bases from J, with 15 bases in between. As DNA, the CDR3 is TGTGCCAGCAGCGTAGACGGGATGGGGGATGACACTGAAGCTTTCTTT. Translating it yields CASSVDGMGDDTEAFF. Based on the CDR3 plus reference TRBV9 and TRBJ1-1, the full variable domain is DSGVTQTPKHLITATGQRVTLRCSPRSGDLSVYWYQQSLDQGLQFLIQYYNGEERAKGNILERFSAQQFPDLHSELNLSSLELGDSALYFCASSVDGMGDDTEAFFGQGTRLTVV.

The chain is built from TRBV28 and TRBJ1-1; D not certain. CDR1 and CDR2 from the germline V gene are MDHEN and SYDVKM. With 5 bases removed from V and 1 base from J, the gap between germline ends came to 5 bases. The CDR3 spans 12 residues. CDR3 sequence (DNA): TGTGCCAGCAGTCTAGGGAACACTGAAGCTTTCTTT. It translates to CASSLGNTEAFF.

The rearrangement uses TRBV19 and TRBJ1-5; D remains unclear. The CDR3 sequence is 13 residues long. V lost 1 base and J lost 6, with 7 bases in between. Germline V gene sequence: CDR1 LNHDA, CDR2 SQIVND (reference sequence). CDR3 sequence (DNA): TGTGCCAGTAGTATAGGGGGTGTTCAGCCCCAGCATTTT. It encodes CASSIGGVQPQHF.

This chain connects TRBV4-1 to TRBJ2-7; D is unresolved. From germline, CDR1 is MGHRA and CDR2 YSYEKL. The CDR3 is 13 residues long. The V gene lost 2 bases and the J gene lost 2 bases, with 7 bases spanning the gap. The CDR3 nucleotides are TGCGCCAGCAGCCAAACGCCCACCTACGAGCAGTACTTC. Translating gives CASSQTPTYEQYF.